One T cell receptor beta chain is described in this entry. Seattle enrolled patients during active infection and tracked them longitudinally. This sample is part of a study of blood T cell repertoires in COVID-19. Study background: The United States, Italy and Spain were the sources of the acute and convalescent COVID-19 samples.

V lost 5 bases and J lost 3, with 11 bases in between. Germline CDR1 SGHTA, CDR2 FQGNSA. The CDR3 is made up of 13 amino acids. In the original processing: Quantification of nucleated cells was approximated via reference gene primer amplification. Data came from immunoSEQ multiplex PCR; TCRdb stores just in-frame clones and leaves some out. The V and J calls and clone size come from that table; D and trimming were worked out from the DNA. The sample yields 200,000 to 250,000 clones, 83% seen once. The genes are TRBV7-2 and TRBJ2-7; D is unclear. The sequenced sample consisted of peripheral blood. This TCR was sampled from a woman younger than 45 with COVID-19, enrolled during active disease. As DNA, the CDR3 is TGTGCCAGCAGCCGCCAAGCTGTCTACGAGCAGTACTTC. Translating it yields CASSRQAVYEQYF.